The text below deals with one T cell receptor beta chain. Its antigen is unknown. TCRdb reprocessed the 5' RACE reads via MiXCR and lists one record per CDR3 protein. The sample lists 65,000 to 70,000 distinct CDR3 sequences; 12% were seen once. The source of the sample is a study of early T cells in non-severe SARS-CoV-2 infection. Study details: Sequenced bulk RNA came from whole blood that was unsorted, and chains were unpaired.

The V gene's germline CDR1 is SNHLY and CDR2 FYNNEI. The length of the CDR3 is 16 residues. Trimming removed 10 bases from V and 0 bases from J; junction bases left unmatched: 9. Study-level points and caveats: VDJdb-based annotation leaned toward anti-spike CD8 responses and missed private and CD4 specificities.

The receptor was derived from an adult who was a healthcare worker with PCR-confirmed SARS-CoV-2 infection or an uninfected control (not recorded which). The sequenced material came from whole blood. The rearrangement links TRBV2 to TRBJ2-6; the match to TRBD1 covers 7 bases. The CDR3, as DNA: TGTGCCATCAAACGGGACAGAAGCTCTGGGGCCAACGTCCTGACTTTC. This encodes CAIKRDRSSGANVLTF.